This is a list of T cell receptor beta chains from one sample in a study of blood T cells in healthy people across ages. TCRdb called the 5' RACE reads again in MiXCR, with one record for every CDR3 protein. This table has almost 550,000 distinct CDR3 sequences, approximately 25% appearing once. The sample was also reused in another study, on T cells of mothers and their children.

Material: blood. All receptors come from a boy aged 10-17 years in good health. The CDR3 runs from the conserved cysteine through the conserved F or W. The order of the fields is clone size, D gene, V gene, J gene, CDR3 protein, CDR3 DNA. The D gene is left open where the match is weak. Size values are once, few and many counts, or a class for expanded clones, and some rows have none.

clone_size: -; d_call: -; v_call: TRBV5-1; j_call: TRBJ1-1; cdr3_aa: CAPRGAGTEAFF; cdr3_nt: TGCGCTCCTCGGGGGGCGGGCACTGAAGCTTTCTTT
clone_size: -; d_call: TRBD1; v_call: TRBV29-1; j_call: TRBJ1-1; cdr3_aa: CSVLNLRGPVEAFF; cdr3_nt: TGCAGCGTTCTAAACCTCAGGGGGCCCGTTGAAGCTTTCTTT
clone_size: few; d_call: TRBD1; v_call: TRBV2; j_call: TRBJ2-7; cdr3_aa: CASRLGQGSYEQYF; cdr3_nt: TGTGCCAGCCGTTTAGGACAGGGGTCCTACGAGCAGTACTTC
clone_size: few; d_call: -; v_call: TRBV25-1; j_call: TRBJ2-5; cdr3_aa: CASRASGLRETQYF; cdr3_nt: TGTGCCAGCAGAGCGAGCGGGCTCCGAGAGACCCAGTACTTC
clone_size: few; d_call: -; v_call: TRBV28; j_call: TRBJ2-5; cdr3_aa: CASSLSGRLMVYQETQYF; cdr3_nt: TGTGCCAGCAGTTTATCCGGACGATTGATGGTATATCAAGAGACCCAGTACTTC
clone_size: -; d_call: TRBD2; v_call: TRBV19; j_call: TRBJ2-5; cdr3_aa: CASQPGLAFIGTQYF; cdr3_nt: TGTGCCAGTCAGCCGGGACTAGCGTTTATCGGGACCCAGTACTTC
clone_size: -; d_call: TRBD1; v_call: TRBV29-1; j_call: TRBJ2-7; cdr3_aa: CSASGTGGNEQYF; cdr3_nt: TGCAGCGCCTCCGGGACAGGGGGGAACGAGCAGTACTTC
clone_size: few; d_call: -; v_call: TRBV20-1; j_call: TRBJ2-2; cdr3_aa: CSASLLGNTGELFF; cdr3_nt: TGCAGTGCTAGTCTGCTAGGGAACACCGGGGAGCTGTTTTTT
clone_size: -; d_call: -; v_call: TRBV6-5; j_call: TRBJ1-4; cdr3_aa: CASSYGESWGRNEKLFF; cdr3_nt: TGTGCCAGCAGTTATGGGGAAAGTTGGGGGCGGAATGAAAAACTGTTTTTT
clone_size: -; d_call: TRBD1; v_call: TRBV7-2; j_call: TRBJ1-2; cdr3_aa: CASSEFDRAYTF; cdr3_nt: TGTGCCAGCAGCGAATTTGACAGGGCCTACACCTTC
clone_size: -; d_call: -; v_call: TRBV7-9; j_call: TRBJ2-7; cdr3_aa: CASSAVGAYEQYF; cdr3_nt: TGTGCCAGCAGCGCCGTAGGGGCCTACGAGCAGTACTTC
clone_size: -; d_call: -; v_call: TRBV28; j_call: TRBJ2-7; cdr3_aa: CASSQWTYEQYF; cdr3_nt: TGTGCCAGCAGTCAGTGGACCTACGAGCAGTACTTC
clone_size: -; d_call: TRBD1; v_call: TRBV20-1; j_call: TRBJ1-4; cdr3_aa: CSARDTRQGKEGNEKLFF; cdr3_nt: TGCAGTGCTAGAGATACACGACAGGGGAAGGAGGGCAATGAAAAACTGTTTTTT
clone_size: -; d_call: -; v_call: TRBV12-3/TRBV12-4; j_call: TRBJ1-3; cdr3_aa: CASSPSRGNTIYF; cdr3_nt: TGTGCCAGCAGTCCCAGCCGGGGAAACACCATATATTTT
clone_size: few; d_call: TRBD2; v_call: TRBV28; j_call: TRBJ2-5; cdr3_aa: CASSPWTSQQYF; cdr3_nt: TGTGCCAGCAGTCCATGGACTAGTCAGCAGTACTTC
clone_size: -; d_call: -; v_call: TRBV5-4; j_call: TRBJ2-7; cdr3_aa: CASSPGAERIDEQYF; cdr3_nt: TGTGCCAGCAGCCCTGGGGCAGAAAGGATCGACGAGCAGTACTTC
clone_size: -; d_call: -; v_call: TRBV6-2/TRBV6-3; j_call: TRBJ2-1; cdr3_aa: CASSYRAYGNEQFF; cdr3_nt: TGTGCCAGCAGTTACAGGGCTTACGGCAATGAGCAGTTCTTC
clone_size: few; d_call: -; v_call: TRBV14; j_call: TRBJ2-7; cdr3_aa: CASSQNRDSYEQYF; cdr3_nt: TGTGCCAGCAGCCAAAATAGAGATTCTTACGAGCAGTACTTC
clone_size: -; d_call: TRBD1; v_call: TRBV25-1; j_call: TRBJ1-2; cdr3_aa: CASSEYTGADGYTF; cdr3_nt: TGTGCCAGCAGTGAATATACAGGGGCGGATGGCTACACCTTC
clone_size: -; d_call: TRBD2; v_call: TRBV5-1; j_call: TRBJ2-5; cdr3_aa: CASKASGEETQYF; cdr3_nt: TGCGCCAGCAAGGCTAGCGGGGAAGAGACCCAGTACTTC
clone_size: -; d_call: TRBD1; v_call: TRBV7-9; j_call: TRBJ1-4; cdr3_aa: CASASPRRTGENEKLFF; cdr3_nt: TGTGCCAGCGCATCCCCCCGGAGGACAGGAGAAAATGAAAAACTGTTTTTT
clone_size: -; d_call: TRBD2; v_call: TRBV9; j_call: TRBJ2-1; cdr3_aa: CASSVGVAGGMGEQFF; cdr3_nt: TGTGCCAGCAGCGTAGGGGTAGCGGGAGGGATGGGTGAGCAGTTCTTC
clone_size: -; d_call: -; v_call: TRBV7-2; j_call: TRBJ2-7; cdr3_aa: CASSLVGHYEQYF; cdr3_nt: TGTGCCAGCAGCTTAGTAGGTCACTACGAGCAGTACTTC
clone_size: many; d_call: -; v_call: TRBV6-1; j_call: TRBJ2-5; cdr3_aa: CASTDWGLQETQYF; cdr3_nt: TGTGCCAGCACCGACTGGGGGTTACAAGAGACCCAGTACTTC
clone_size: -; d_call: TRBD1; v_call: TRBV18; j_call: TRBJ1-5; cdr3_aa: CASSRGTGASNQPQHF; cdr3_nt: TGTGCCAGCTCACGCGGGACAGGGGCTAGCAATCAGCCCCAGCATTTT
clone_size: -; d_call: TRBD1; v_call: TRBV28; j_call: TRBJ2-2; cdr3_aa: CASSPRDRVVFTGELFF; cdr3_nt: TGTGCCAGCAGTCCTCGGGACAGGGTTGTATTTACCGGGGAGCTGTTTTTT
clone_size: -; d_call: TRBD1; v_call: TRBV7-2; j_call: TRBJ1-6; cdr3_aa: CASSLRQGARNSPLHF; cdr3_nt: TGTGCCAGCAGCTTACGGCAGGGGGCCAGAAATTCACCCCTCCACTTT
clone_size: -; d_call: -; v_call: TRBV21-1; j_call: TRBJ2-7; cdr3_aa: CASSKVGERVQEDEQYF; cdr3_nt: TGTGCCAGCAGCAAAGTAGGGGAACGAGTACAGGAGGACGAGCAGTACTTC
clone_size: few; d_call: -; v_call: TRBV4-3; j_call: TRBJ1-4; cdr3_aa: CASSQDVGATNEKLFF; cdr3_nt: TGCGCCAGCAGCCAAGATGTCGGGGCGACTAATGAAAAACTGTTTTTT
clone_size: few; d_call: -; v_call: TRBV6-4; j_call: TRBJ1-1; cdr3_aa: CASSDKGGENTEAFF; cdr3_nt: TGTGCCAGCAGTGACAAGGGCGGTGAAAACACTGAAGCTTTCTTT
clone_size: few; d_call: TRBD2; v_call: TRBV3-1; j_call: TRBJ2-1; cdr3_aa: CASSQSQLAGGRGEKQFF; cdr3_nt: TGTGCCAGCAGCCAGTCTCAACTAGCGGGAGGTCGGGGTGAGAAGCAGTTCTTC
clone_size: -; d_call: TRBD2; v_call: TRBV7-3; j_call: TRBJ2-3; cdr3_aa: CASSTTLAGGEDTQYF; cdr3_nt: TGTGCCAGCTCAACAACCCTAGCGGGGGGAGAAGATACGCAGTATTTT
clone_size: -; d_call: TRBD2; v_call: TRBV24-1; j_call: TRBJ2-1; cdr3_aa: CATSDFVAGGLNEQLF; cdr3_nt: TGTGCCACCAGTGATTTCGTAGCGGGAGGCTTGAATGAGCAGCTCTTC
clone_size: -; d_call: TRBD1; v_call: TRBV19; j_call: TRBJ1-2; cdr3_aa: CASSYPGQPRSYTF; cdr3_nt: TGTGCCAGTAGTTATCCGGGACAGCCCCGTAGCTACACCTTC
clone_size: few; d_call: TRBD2; v_call: TRBV12-3/TRBV12-4; j_call: TRBJ2-5; cdr3_aa: CASSFYWDSGETQYF; cdr3_nt: TGTGCCAGCAGTTTTTATTGGGATAGCGGGGAGACCCAGTACTTC
clone_size: many; d_call: -; v_call: TRBV20-1; j_call: TRBJ1-1; cdr3_aa: CSATQGYRTEAFF; cdr3_nt: TGCAGTGCGACCCAGGGGTATCGTACTGAAGCTTTCTTT
clone_size: -; d_call: -; v_call: TRBV7-9; j_call: TRBJ1-4; cdr3_aa: CASSQGLIEKLFF; cdr3_nt: TGTGCCAGCAGCCAGGGGTTAATTGAAAAACTGTTTTTT
clone_size: -; d_call: -; v_call: TRBV7-9; j_call: TRBJ2-1; cdr3_aa: CASSSHTSLETQCF; cdr3_nt: TGTGCCAGCAGCTCCCATACTAGCTTAGAGACCCAGTGCTTC
clone_size: -; d_call: -; v_call: TRBV29-1; j_call: TRBJ2-7; cdr3_aa: CSVEGDKNRADPYEQYF; cdr3_nt: TGCAGCGTTGAAGGCGACAAAAACAGGGCTGACCCCTACGAGCAGTACTTC
clone_size: -; d_call: TRBD2; v_call: TRBV28; j_call: TRBJ2-1; cdr3_aa: CASSFAGGPENEQFF; cdr3_nt: TGTGCCAGCAGTTTTGCGGGAGGGCCTGAGAATGAGCAGTTCTTC